The 11 T cell receptor beta chains below were found in one sample sequenced in a study of T cells in localized non-small cell lung cancer. TCRdb keeps only in-frame clones here, not all; method: immunoSEQ multiplex PCR. The data hold approximately 83,000 clones, with roughly 91% observed a single time. The material was PBMCs, obtained before any cancer treatment. These receptors were collected from a woman aged 35 to 70 with stage II squamous cell lung carcinoma.

The chain couples TRBV11-2 to TRBJ1-2; a possible D gene is TRBD1 (5 bases). The CDR3 runs to 13 residues. Trimming took off 1 base at V and 5 bases at J, with 8 bases between the two ends. The germline CDR1 and CDR2 sequences are SGHAT and FQNNGV. The CDR3 here is CASSLGGKYGYTF. The CDR3 nucleotides are TGTGCCAGCAGCTTAGGGGGGAAGTATGGCTACACCTTC.

As DNA, the CDR3 is TGTGCCAGCAGCTTAGCCAAACAGTGGTTTGGCTACACCTTC. This gives the protein CASSLAKQWFGYTF. V usage is TRBV7-9 and J usage is TRBJ1-2, with D unclear. V lost 0 bases and J lost 7, with 12 bases in between. The CDR3 extends over 14 amino acids. Germline loops: CDR1 SEHNR, CDR2 FQNEAQ (reference sequence).

The genes are TRBV10-3 and TRBJ2-2; tentatively, D is TRBD1 (5 bases). CDR3 length: 16 amino acids. The V and J ends lost 4 bases and 2 bases respectively, with 14 bases between them. Looked up from germline, CDR1 is ENHRY and CDR2 is SYGVKD. The CDR3 coding sequence is TGTGCCATCAGTGCAACAGGCACCGAAAACACCGGGGAGCTGTTTTTT. This gives the protein CAISATGTENTGELFF.

There are a few counts of this clone. The J gene is TRBJ1-1, the V gene TRBV5-4, with D hard to call. This CDR3 region has 13 residues. The germline V gene encodes CDR1 SGHNT and CDR2 YYREEE (reference sequence). V lost 2 bases and J lost 6, with 11 bases in between. The CDR3 nucleotides are TGTGCCAGCAGCTTCAAGGGTTTGCCTGAAGCTTTCTTT. Its translation is CASSFKGLPEAFF.

The rearrangement joins TRBV9 to TRBJ2-1; 7 bases map to TRBD2. Germline assignment: CDR1 SGDLS and CDR2 YYNGEE. The CDR3 runs 16 residues. The ends lost 0 bases at V and 7 bases at J; junction bases unmatched: 10. For the CDR3, the DNA is TGTGCCAGCAGCGTAGTGGTGGGAGGGCTTCGAAATGAGCAGTTCTTC. It is translated as CASSVVVGGLRNEQFF.

This clone is a singleton in its sample. The V gene is TRBV5-6, the J gene TRBJ2-7; 11 bases line up with TRBD2. Trimming removed 2 bases from V and 3 bases from J; junction bases left unmatched: 1. CDR1 and CDR2 (germline): SGHDT, YYEEEE. CDR3 size: 14 residues. The CDR3 bases are TGTGCCAGCAGCTTTCTAGCGGGAGGCTACGAGCAGTACTTC. It specifies CASSFLAGGYEQYF.

This rearrangement joins TRBV6-5 to TRBJ2-7, with 10 bases fitting TRBD2. Germline values: CDR1 MNHEY, CDR2 SVGAGI. The CDR3 runs to 14 residues. The V and J ends lost 6 bases and 6 bases, in that order; junction bases with no gene match: 8. Here the CDR3 reads CASSITSGKGEQYF. Here the CDR3 DNA reads TGTGCCAGCAGCATAACTAGCGGGAAAGGCGAGCAGTACTTC.

The rearrangement uses TRBV25-1 and TRBJ1-2; tentatively, D is TRBD1 (5 bases). The CDR3 consists of 15 residues. Looked up from germline, CDR1 is MGHDK and CDR2 is SYGVNS. The V end lost 3 bases, the J end lost 8 bases, and 19 bases lay between the germline ends. CDR3: CASSDPNRGLGGYTF. In DNA, the CDR3 is TGTGCCAGCAGTGACCCGAATCGGGGCCTAGGGGGCTACACCTTC.

The rearrangement joins TRBV6-5 to TRBJ1-2; D remains unclear. Per the germline V gene, CDR1 is MNHEY and CDR2 is SVGAGI. The CDR3 consists of 13 residues. V dropped 6 bases and J dropped 6 bases, with 14 bases sitting between them. The DNA for the CDR3 is TGTGCCAGCAGGAGACAAGCTTCTAATGGCTACACCTTC. Protein product: CASRRQASNGYTF.

The gene calls are TRBV6-1 and TRBJ2-5; D is unclear. Trimming removed 2 bases from V and 1 base from J, with 8 bases in between. Germline CDR1 and CDR2: MNHNS and SASEGT. The length of the CDR3 is 14 residues. CDR3 DNA sequence: TGTGCCAGCAGTGAAAGTGGCAGCCAAGAGACCCAGTACTTC. Protein: CASSESGSQETQYF.

The chain carries TRBV27 and TRBJ1-1; D remains unclear. Trimming took off 6 bases at V and 4 bases at J, with 12 bases between the two ends. CDR1 and CDR2 from the germline V gene are MNHEY and SMNVEV (reference sequence). The CDR3 has 13 amino acids. The CDR3 sequence: CASRSIEVTEAFF. DNA of the CDR3: TGTGCCAGCAGGTCCATCGAGGTCACTGAAGCTTTCTTT.